This TCR beta chain was recorded in a study of blood T cell repertoires in COVID-19. V was clipped by 1 base and J by 0 bases, with 13 bases between them. This CDR3 contains 17 residues. The V gene's germline CDR1 is LGHNA and CDR2 YNFKEQ. This clone was seen just once. The protocol was immunoSEQ multiplex PCR, while the TCRdb copy is restricted to in-frame clones and leaves out a portion. The repertoire holds over 450,000 clones, with approximately 89% as singletons. The receptor's source is a man younger than 35 with COVID-19, enrolled during active disease. The sample was peripheral blood. The V and J genes are TRBV4-2 and TRBJ2-1, with D unresolved. CDR3 loop: CASSQAQRLSSYNEQFF. CDR3 nucleotide sequence: TGTGCCAGCAGCCAAGCCCAGCGCCTGAGCTCCTACAATGAGCAGTTCTTC.